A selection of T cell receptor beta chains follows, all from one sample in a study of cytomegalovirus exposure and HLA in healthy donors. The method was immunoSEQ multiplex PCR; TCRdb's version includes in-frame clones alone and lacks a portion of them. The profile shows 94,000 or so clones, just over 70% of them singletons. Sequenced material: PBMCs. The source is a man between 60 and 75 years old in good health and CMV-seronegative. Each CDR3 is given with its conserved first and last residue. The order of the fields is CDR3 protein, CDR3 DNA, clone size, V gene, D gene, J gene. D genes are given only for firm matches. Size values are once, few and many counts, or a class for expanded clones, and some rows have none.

CASSPRAGGSYEQYF | TGTGCCAGCAGCCCCCGGGCGGGGGGGTCCTACGAGCAGTACTTC | few | TRBV7-2 | TRBD2 | TRBJ2-7
CASSLRDRESYGYTF | TGCGCCAGCAGCTTGAGAGACAGAGAAAGCTATGGCTACACCTTC | - | TRBV5-1 | - | TRBJ1-2
CASIPTGVRTGELFF | TGTGCCAGTATCCCAACAGGGGTTAGGACCGGGGAGCTGTTTTTT | few | TRBV19 | TRBD1 | TRBJ2-2
CASRGINGYTF | TGTGCCAGCAGGGGCATAAATGGCTACACCTTC | - | TRBV28 | - | TRBJ1-2
CAWSILLTTKPGTFF | TGTGCCTGGAGCATCCTACTAACGACCAAACCGGGAACTTTCTTT | few | TRBV30 | - | TRBJ1-1
CARSLGSGSGDSGNTIYF | TGTGCCAGAAGCTTGGGGTCAGGGAGCGGGGACTCTGGAAACACCATATATTTT | few | TRBV5-3 | - | TRBJ1-3
CASSPGGGWAFF | TGCGCCAGCAGTCCAGGCGGGGGATGGGCTTTCTTT | - | TRBV5-1 | - | TRBJ1-1
CASSLLTGTDEKLFF | TGTGCCAGCAGCTTATTGACAGGGACGGATGAAAAACTGTTTTTT | - | TRBV11-2 | TRBD1 | TRBJ1-4
CASSIVPQGAEAFF | TGTGCCAGTAGTATAGTTCCACAGGGGGCTGAAGCTTTCTTT | few | TRBV19 | TRBD1 | TRBJ1-1
CASSLAGRQPQHF | TGTGCCAGCAGTTTGGCAGGGCGGCAGCCCCAGCATTTT | - | TRBV27 | - | TRBJ1-5
CASFRERQETQYF | TGTGCCAGCTTTAGGGAGCGACAAGAGACCCAGTACTTC | - | TRBV2 | - | TRBJ2-5
CASSLTENYGYTF | TGTGCCAGCAGCCTGACAGAGAACTATGGCTACACCTTC | - | TRBV6-5 | - | TRBJ1-2
CASSQVEGTRGYTF | TGTGCCAGCAGCCAAGTAGAGGGGACTAGAGGCTACACCTTC | few | TRBV14 | - | TRBJ1-2
CASSNRGLEPQHF | TGTGCCAGTAGTAACCGGGGTTTGGAGCCCCAGCATTTT | - | TRBV19 | - | TRBJ1-5
CASSLASTGSTYEQYF | TGTGCCAGCAGCTTAGCGTCGACAGGGTCAACCTACGAGCAGTACTTC | - | TRBV7-9 | TRBD1 | TRBJ2-7
CASSLGPSSTDTQYF | TGTGCCAGCAGCTTAGGGCCCAGTAGCACAGATACGCAGTATTTT | - | TRBV7-2 | - | TRBJ2-3
CASRGSGGPTGELFF | TGTGCCAGCAGGGGTAGCGGGGGGCCCACCGGGGAGCTGTTTTTT | - | TRBV6-5 | TRBD2 | TRBJ2-2
CAWGTGNTEKLFF | TGTGCCTGGGGGACAGGGAATACTGAAAAACTGTTTTTT | - | TRBV30 | TRBD1 | TRBJ1-4
CASSLGLAGVVGEFGQYF | TGTGCCAGCTCTCTTGGACTAGCGGGAGTCGTGGGGGAATTCGGGCAGTACTTC | - | TRBV18 | TRBD2 | TRBJ2-7
CASSSGPGGNTGELFF | TGCGCCAGCAGCTCCGGGCCAGGGGGGAACACCGGGGAGCTGTTTTTT | - | TRBV5-1 | TRBD1 | TRBJ2-2